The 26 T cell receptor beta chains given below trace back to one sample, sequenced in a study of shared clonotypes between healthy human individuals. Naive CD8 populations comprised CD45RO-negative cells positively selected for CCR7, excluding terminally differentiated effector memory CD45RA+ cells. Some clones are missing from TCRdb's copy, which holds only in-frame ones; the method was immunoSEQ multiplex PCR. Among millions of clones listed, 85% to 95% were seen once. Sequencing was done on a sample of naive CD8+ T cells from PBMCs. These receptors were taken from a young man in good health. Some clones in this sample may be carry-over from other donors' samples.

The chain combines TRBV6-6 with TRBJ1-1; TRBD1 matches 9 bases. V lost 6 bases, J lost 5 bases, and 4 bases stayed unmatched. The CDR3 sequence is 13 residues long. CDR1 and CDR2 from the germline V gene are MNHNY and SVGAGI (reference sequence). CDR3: CASSLDRGTEAFF. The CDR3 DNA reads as TGTGCCAGCAGCCTTGACAGGGGGACTGAAGCTTTCTTT.

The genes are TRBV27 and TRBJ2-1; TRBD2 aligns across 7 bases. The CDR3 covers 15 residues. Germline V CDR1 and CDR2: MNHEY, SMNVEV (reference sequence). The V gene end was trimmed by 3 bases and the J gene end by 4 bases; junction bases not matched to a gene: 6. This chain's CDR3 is CASSFGGSRYNEQFF. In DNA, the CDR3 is TGTGCCAGCAGTTTTGGCGGGAGTCGGTACAATGAGCAGTTCTTC.

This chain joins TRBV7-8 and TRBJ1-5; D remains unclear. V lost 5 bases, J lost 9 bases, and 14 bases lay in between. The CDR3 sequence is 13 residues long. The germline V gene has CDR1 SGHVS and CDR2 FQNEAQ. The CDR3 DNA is TGTGCCAGCAGCAGCGCTGGGAGAGGGCCCCAGCATTTT. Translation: CASSSAGRGPQHF.

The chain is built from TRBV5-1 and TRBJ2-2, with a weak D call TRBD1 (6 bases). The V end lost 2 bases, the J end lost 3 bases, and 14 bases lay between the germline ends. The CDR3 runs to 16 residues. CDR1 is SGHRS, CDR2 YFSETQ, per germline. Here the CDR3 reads CASSLATRGDTGELFF. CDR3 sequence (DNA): TGCGCCAGCAGCTTAGCTACCAGGGGAGACACCGGGGAGCTGTTTTTT.

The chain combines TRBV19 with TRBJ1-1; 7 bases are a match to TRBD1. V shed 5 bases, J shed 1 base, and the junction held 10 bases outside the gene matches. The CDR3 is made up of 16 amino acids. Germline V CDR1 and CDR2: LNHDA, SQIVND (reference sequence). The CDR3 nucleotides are TGTGCCAGTAGTGTTGACAGGGTTATTGCGAACACTGAAGCTTTCTTT. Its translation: CASSVDRVIANTEAFF.

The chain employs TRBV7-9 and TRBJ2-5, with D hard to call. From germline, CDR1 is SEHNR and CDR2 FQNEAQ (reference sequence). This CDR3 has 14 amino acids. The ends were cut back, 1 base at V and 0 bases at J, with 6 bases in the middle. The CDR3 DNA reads TGTGCCAGCAGCTTAGACTATAACCAAGAGACCCAGTACTTC. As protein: CASSLDYNQETQYF.

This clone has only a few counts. CDR3 loop: CSVEWEHGYTF. The CDR3 region has the DNA TGCAGCGTTGAATGGGAACATGGCTACACCTTC. This chain links TRBV29-1 with TRBJ1-2; D gene uncertain. CDR3 length: 11 residues. V lost 2 bases and J 6 bases, leaving 7 bases between the germline ends. Germline V gives CDR1 SQVTM, CDR2 ANQGSEA.

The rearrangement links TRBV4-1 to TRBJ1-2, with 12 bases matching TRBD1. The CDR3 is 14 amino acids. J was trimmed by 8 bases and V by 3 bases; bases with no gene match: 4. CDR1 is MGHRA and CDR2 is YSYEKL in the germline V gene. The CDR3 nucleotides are TGCGCCAGCAGCCAGGGACAGGGGGCGGCGGGCTACACCTTC. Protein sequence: CASSQGQGAAGYTF.

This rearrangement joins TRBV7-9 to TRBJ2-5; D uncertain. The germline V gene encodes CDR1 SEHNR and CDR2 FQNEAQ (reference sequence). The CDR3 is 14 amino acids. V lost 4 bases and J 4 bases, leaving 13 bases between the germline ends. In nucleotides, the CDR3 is TGTGCCAGCAGCTCGGGCCCTGGGCGAGAGACCCAGTACTTC. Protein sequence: CASSSGPGRETQYF.

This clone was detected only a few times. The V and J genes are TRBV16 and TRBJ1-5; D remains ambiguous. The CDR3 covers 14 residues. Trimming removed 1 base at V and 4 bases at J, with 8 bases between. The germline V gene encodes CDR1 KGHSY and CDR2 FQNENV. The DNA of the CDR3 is TGTGCCAGCAGCCAATGGACCGGGAATCAGCCCCAGCATTTT. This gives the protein CASSQWTGNQPQHF.

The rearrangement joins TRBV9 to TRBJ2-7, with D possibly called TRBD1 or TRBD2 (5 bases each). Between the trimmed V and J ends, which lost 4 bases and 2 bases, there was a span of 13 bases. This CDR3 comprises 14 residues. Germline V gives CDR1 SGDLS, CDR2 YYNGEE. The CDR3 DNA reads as TGTGCCAGCAGCCCCCGGGACGGAGCCTACGAGCAGTACTTC. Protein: CASSPRDGAYEQYF.

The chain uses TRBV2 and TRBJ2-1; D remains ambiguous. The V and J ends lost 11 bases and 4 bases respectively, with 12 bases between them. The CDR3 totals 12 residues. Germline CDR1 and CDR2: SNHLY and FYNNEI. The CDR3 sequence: CACRPRYNEQFF. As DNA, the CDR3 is TGTGCCTGCCGCCCTCGTTACAATGAGCAGTTCTTC.

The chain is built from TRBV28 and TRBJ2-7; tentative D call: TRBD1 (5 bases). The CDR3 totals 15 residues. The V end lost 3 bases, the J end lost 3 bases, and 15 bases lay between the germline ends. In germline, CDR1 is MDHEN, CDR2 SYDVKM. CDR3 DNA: TGTGCCAGCAGTTTTACAGGCGATCCTCACTACGAGCAGTACTTC. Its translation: CASSFTGDPHYEQYF.

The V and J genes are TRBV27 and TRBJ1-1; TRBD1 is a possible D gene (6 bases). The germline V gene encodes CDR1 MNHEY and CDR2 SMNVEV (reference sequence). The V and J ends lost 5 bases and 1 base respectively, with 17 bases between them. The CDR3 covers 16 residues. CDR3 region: CASSLLYPGANTEAFF. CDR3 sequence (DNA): TGTGCCAGCAGTCTTCTTTACCCAGGGGCGAACACTGAAGCTTTCTTT.

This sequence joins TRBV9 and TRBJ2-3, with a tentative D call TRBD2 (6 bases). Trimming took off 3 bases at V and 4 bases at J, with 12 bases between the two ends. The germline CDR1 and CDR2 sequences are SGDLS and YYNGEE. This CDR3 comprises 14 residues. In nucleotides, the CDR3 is TGTGCCAGCAGCGGCGGGATTGCCGCAGATACGCAGTATTTT. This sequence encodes CASSGGIAADTQYF. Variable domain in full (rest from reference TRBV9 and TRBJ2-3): DSGVTQTPKHLITATGQRVTLRCSPRSGDLSVYWYQQSLDQGLQFLIQYYNGEERAKGNILERFSAQQFPDLHSELNLSSLELGDSALYFCASSGGIAADTQYFGPGTRLTVL.

This CDR3 reads CAQREVNTGELFF. The CDR3 DNA is TGTGCCCAGCGGGAGGTAAACACCGGGGAGCTGTTTTTT. This chain joins TRBV11-2 and TRBJ2-2; 9 positions agree with TRBD2. In germline, CDR1 is SGHAT, CDR2 FQNNGV. V gave up 11 bases and J gave up 2 bases; unmatched junction bases: 3. CDR3 length equals 13 residues.

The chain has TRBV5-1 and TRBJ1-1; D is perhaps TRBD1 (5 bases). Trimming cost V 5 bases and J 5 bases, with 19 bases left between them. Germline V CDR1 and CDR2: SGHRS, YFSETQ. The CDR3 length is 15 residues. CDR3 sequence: CASRAARGASTEAFF. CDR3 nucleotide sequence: TGCGCCAGCAGAGCCGCCCGGGGCGCGAGTACTGAAGCTTTCTTT.

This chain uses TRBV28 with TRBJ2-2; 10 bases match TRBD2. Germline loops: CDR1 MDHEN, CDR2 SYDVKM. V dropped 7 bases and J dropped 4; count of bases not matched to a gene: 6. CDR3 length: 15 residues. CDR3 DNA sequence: TGTGCCAGCATTGACCAGCGGGAGGGCACCGGGGAGCTGTTTTTT. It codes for CASIDQREGTGELFF.

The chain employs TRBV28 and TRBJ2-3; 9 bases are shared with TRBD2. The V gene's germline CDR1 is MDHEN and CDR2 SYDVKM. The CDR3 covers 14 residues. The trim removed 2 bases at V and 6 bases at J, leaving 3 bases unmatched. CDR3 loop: CASSLRGTSDTQYF. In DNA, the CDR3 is TGTGCCAGCAGTTTACGCGGGACTAGCGATACGCAGTATTTT.

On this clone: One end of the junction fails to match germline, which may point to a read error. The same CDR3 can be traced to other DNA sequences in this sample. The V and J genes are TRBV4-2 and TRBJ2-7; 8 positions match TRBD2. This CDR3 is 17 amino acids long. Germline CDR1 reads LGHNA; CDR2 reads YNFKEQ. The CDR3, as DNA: TGTGCCAGCAGCCAAGACAAGGCCGGGAGGGCCCTCTACGAACAGTACTTC. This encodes CASSQDKAGRALYEQYF.

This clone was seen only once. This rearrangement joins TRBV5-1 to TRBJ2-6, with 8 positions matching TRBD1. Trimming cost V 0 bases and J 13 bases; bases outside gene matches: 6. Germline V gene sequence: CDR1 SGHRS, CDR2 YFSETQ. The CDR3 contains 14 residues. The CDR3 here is CASSLESYRGVLTF. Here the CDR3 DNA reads TGCGCCAGCAGCTTGGAGTCATACAGGGGGGTCCTGACTTTC.

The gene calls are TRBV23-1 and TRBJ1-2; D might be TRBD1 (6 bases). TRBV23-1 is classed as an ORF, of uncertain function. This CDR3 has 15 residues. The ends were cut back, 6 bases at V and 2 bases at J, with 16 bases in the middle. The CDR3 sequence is CASRKGGQLNYGYTF. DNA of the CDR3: TGCGCCAGCAGGAAGGGGGGGCAATTAAACTATGGCTACACCTTC.

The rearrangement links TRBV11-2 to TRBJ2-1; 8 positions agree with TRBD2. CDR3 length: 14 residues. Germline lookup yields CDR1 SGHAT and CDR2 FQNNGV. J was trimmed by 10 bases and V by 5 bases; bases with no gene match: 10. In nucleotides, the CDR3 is TGTGCCAGCAGCCTGACTCCCGGGGGGGAGGAGCAGTTCTTC. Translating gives CASSLTPGGEEQFF.

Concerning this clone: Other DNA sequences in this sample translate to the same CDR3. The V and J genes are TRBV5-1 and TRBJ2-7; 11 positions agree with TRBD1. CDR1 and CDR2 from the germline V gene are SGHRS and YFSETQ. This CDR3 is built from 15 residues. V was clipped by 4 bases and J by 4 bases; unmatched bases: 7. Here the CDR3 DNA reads TGCGCCAGCAGCCCAGGACAGGGGGCGCGGTACGAGCAGTACTTC. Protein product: CASSPGQGARYEQYF.

CDR3 bases: TGTGCCAGCAGGGAGGACAGGGAATCGCCAAGAGAGACCCAGTACTTC. It is translated as CASREDRESPRETQYF. The chain links TRBV2 to TRBJ2-5, with TRBD1 matching 8 bases. The CDR3 runs 16 residues. Germline CDR1 SNHLY, CDR2 FYNNEI. The junction had 13 bases not matched to a gene; V was cut back by 6 bases and J by 4 bases.

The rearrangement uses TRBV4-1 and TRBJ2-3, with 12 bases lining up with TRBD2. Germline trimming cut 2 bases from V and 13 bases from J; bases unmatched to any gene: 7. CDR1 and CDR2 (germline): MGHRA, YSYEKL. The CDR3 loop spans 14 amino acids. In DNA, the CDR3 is TGCGCCAGCAGCCAATCCGGGACTAGCGGGTCAAAGTATTTT. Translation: CASSQSGTSGSKYF.